The T cell receptor beta chain described here comes from a study of cytomegalovirus exposure and HLA in healthy donors. It was with 60 Vbeta and 13 Jbeta primers that the PCR ran. Produced via immunoSEQ multiplex PCR; TCRdb's table is partial and in-frame only. The sample lists around 150,000 clones; roughly 9.4% were seen once. Germline CDR1 reads MRHNA; CDR2 reads SNTAGT. V lost 7 bases and J lost 1; bases outside the gene matches: 6. CDR3 length: 15 residues. Sequencing was carried out using PBMCs. This clonotype was sampled from a male donor in good health and CMV-seronegative. This chain joins TRBV6-4 and TRBJ1-5; 8 positions agree with TRBD1. CDR3 residues: CASTGQGKSNQPQHF. As DNA, the CDR3 is TGTGCCAGCACCGGACAGGGAAAGAGCAATCAGCCCCAGCATTTT.